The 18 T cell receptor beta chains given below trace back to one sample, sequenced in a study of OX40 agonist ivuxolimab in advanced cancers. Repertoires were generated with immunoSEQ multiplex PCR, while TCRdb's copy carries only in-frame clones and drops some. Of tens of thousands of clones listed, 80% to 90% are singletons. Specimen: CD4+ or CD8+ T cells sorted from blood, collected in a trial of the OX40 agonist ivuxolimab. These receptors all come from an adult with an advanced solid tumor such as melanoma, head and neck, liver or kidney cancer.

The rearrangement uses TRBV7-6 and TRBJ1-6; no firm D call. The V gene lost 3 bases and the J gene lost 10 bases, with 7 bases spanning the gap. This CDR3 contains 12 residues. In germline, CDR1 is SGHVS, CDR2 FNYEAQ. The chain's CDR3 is CASSFGWSPLHF. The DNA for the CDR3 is TGTGCCAGCAGCTTCGGGTGGTCACCCCTCCACTTT.

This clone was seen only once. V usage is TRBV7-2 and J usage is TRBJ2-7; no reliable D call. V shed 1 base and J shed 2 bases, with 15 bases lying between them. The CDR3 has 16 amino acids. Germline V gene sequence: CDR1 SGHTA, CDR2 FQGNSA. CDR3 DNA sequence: TGTGCCAGCAGCTTAGAAATGAGAGGTTATACCTACGAGCAGTACTTC. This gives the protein CASSLEMRGYTYEQYF.

The CDR3 DNA sequence: TGTGCCAGCACCGGAACCGGGTGGGGAGCCTACGAGCAGTACTTC. As protein: CASTGTGWGAYEQYF. This rearrangement joins TRBV2 to TRBJ2-7; perhaps TRBD2 as D (5 bases). The CDR3 spans 15 residues. In germline, CDR1 is SNHLY, CDR2 FYNNEI. Trimming removed 7 bases from V and 2 bases from J, with 18 bases in between.

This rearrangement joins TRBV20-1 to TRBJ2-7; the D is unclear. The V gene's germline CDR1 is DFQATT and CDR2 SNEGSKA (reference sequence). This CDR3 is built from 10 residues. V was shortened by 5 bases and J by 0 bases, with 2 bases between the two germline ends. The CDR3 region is CSALSYEQYF. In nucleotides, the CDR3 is TGCAGTGCTCTCTCCTACGAGCAGTACTTC.

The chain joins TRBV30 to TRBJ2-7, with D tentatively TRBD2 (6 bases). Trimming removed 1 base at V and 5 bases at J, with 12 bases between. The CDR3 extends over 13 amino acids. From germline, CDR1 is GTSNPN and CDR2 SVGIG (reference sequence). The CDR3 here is CAWSGRGIDEQYF. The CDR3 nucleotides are TGTGCCTGGAGTGGGAGGGGAATAGACGAGCAGTACTTC.

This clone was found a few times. CDR3: CASILRGMSNQPQHF. Here the CDR3 DNA reads TGTGCCAGCATCCTCCGGGGGATGAGCAATCAGCCCCAGCATTTT. The V gene is TRBV6-1, the J gene TRBJ1-5, with D possibly being TRBD1 (5 bases). CDR3 length: 15 residues. CDR1 is MNHNS and CDR2 is SASEGT in the germline V gene. Trimming shortened V by 7 bases and J by 1 base, and 14 bases separated the two germline ends.

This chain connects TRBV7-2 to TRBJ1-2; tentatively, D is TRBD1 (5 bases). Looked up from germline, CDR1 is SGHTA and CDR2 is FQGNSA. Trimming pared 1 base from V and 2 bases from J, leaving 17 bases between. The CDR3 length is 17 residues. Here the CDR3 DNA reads TGTGCCAGCAGCTTAGACAGGAGAGTCTCGCCAAACTATGGCTACACCTTC. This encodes CASSLDRRVSPNYGYTF.

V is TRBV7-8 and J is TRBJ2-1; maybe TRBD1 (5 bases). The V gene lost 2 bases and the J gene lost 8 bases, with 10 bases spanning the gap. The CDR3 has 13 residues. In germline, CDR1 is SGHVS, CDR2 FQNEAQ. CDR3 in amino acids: CASSLWGRDEQFF. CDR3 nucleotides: TGTGCCAGCAGCTTATGGGGCAGAGATGAGCAGTTCTTC. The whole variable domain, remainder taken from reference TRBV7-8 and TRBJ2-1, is GAGVSQSPRYKVAKRGQDVALRCDPISGHVSLFWYQQALGQGPEFLTYFQNEAQLDKSGLPSDRFFAERPEGSVSTLKIQRTQQEDSAVYLCASSLWGRDEQFFGPGTRLTVL.

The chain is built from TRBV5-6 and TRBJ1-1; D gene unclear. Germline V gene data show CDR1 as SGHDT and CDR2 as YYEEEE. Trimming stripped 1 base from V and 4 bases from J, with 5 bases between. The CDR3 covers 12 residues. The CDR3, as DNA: TGTGCCAGCAGCTTGTCAGCCACTGAAGCTTTCTTT. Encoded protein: CASSLSATEAFF. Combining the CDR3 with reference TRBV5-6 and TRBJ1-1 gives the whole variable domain DAGVTQSPTHLIKTRGQQVTLRCSPKSGHDTVSWYQQALGQGPQFIFQYYEEEERQRGNFPDRFSGHQFPNYSSELNVNALLLGDSALYLCASSLSATEAFFGQGTRLTVV.

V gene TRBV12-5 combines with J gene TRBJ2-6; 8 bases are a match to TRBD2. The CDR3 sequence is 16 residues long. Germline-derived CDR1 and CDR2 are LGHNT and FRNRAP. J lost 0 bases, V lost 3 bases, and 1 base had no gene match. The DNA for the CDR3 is TGTGCTAGTGGTTTCAGCGGGGGCTCTGGGGCCAACGTCCTGACTTTC. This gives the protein CASGFSGGSGANVLTF. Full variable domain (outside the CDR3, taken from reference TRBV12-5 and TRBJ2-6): DARVTQTPRHKVTEMGQEVTMRCQPILGHNTVFWYRQTMMQGLELLAYFRNRAPLDDSGMPKDRFSAEMPDATLATLKIQPSEPRDSAVYFCASGFSGGSGANVLTFGAGSRLTVL.

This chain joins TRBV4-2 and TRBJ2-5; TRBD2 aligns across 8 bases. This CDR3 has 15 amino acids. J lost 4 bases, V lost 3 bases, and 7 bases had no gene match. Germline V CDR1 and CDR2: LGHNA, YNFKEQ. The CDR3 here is CASSQTSAWGETQYF. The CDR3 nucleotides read TGTGCCAGCAGCCAGACTAGCGCGTGGGGAGAGACCCAGTACTTC.

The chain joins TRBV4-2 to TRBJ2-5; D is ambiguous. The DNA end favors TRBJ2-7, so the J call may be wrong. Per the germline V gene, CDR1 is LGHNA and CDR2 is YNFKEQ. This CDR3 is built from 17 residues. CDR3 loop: CASSQDRPYSPTYEQYF. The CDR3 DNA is TGTGCCAGCAGCCAAGACCGCCCGTATAGTCCCACCTACGAGCAGTACTTC.

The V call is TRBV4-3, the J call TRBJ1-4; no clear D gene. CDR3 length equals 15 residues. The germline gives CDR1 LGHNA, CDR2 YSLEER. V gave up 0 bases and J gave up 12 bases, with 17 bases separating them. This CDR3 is CASSQEYDRALELFF. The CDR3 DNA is TGCGCCAGCAGCCAAGAATACGACCGGGCGTTGGAACTGTTTTTT.

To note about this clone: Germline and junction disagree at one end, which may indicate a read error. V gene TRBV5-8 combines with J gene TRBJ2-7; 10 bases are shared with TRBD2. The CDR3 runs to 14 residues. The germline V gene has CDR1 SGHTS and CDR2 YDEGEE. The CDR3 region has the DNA TGTGCCAGCAGCTTGAAGGGACTAGCGAGCTACTTAATGTTC. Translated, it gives CASSLKGLASYLMF.

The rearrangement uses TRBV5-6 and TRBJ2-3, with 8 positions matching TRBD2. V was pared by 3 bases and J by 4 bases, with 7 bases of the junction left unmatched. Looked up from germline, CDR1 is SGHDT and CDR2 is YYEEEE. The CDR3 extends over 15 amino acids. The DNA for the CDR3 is TGTGCCAGCAGCTCACTAGCGGCGTGGCCAGATACGCAGTATTTT. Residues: CASSSLAAWPDTQYF.

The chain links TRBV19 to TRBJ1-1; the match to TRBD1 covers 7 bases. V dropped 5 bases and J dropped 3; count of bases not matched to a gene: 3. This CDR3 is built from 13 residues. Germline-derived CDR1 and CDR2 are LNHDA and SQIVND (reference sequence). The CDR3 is CASSSDRDTEAFF. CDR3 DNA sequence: TGTGCCAGTAGTTCCGACAGGGACACTGAAGCTTTCTTT.

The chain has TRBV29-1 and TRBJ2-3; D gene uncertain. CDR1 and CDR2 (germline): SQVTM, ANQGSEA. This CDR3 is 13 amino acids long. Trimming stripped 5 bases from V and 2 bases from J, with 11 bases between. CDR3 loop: CSVMTRDTDTQYF. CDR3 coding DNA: TGCAGCGTTATGACTCGAGACACAGATACGCAGTATTTT.

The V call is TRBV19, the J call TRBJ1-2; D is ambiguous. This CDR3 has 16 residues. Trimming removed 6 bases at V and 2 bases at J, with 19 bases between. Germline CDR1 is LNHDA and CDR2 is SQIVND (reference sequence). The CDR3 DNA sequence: TGTGCCAGTAGGGACCCCGGAACCCCACTCAACTATGGCTACACCTTC. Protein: CASRDPGTPLNYGYTF.